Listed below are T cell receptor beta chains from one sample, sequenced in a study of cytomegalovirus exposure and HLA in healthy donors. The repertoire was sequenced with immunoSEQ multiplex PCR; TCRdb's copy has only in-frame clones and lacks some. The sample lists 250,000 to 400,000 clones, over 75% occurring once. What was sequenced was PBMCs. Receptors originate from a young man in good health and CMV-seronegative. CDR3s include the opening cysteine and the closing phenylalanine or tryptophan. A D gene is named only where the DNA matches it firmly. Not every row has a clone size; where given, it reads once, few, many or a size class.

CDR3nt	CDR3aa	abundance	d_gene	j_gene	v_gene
TGTGCCAGCAGGTTCGGGACAGAGAACTATGGCTACACCTTT	CASRFGTENYGYTF	.	TRBD1	TRBJ1-2	TRBV2
TGTGCCAGCAGCAAAGTGACAGGGCTGCATCAGCCCCAGCATTTT	CASSKVTGLHQPQHF	.	.	TRBJ1-5	TRBV21-1
TGTGCCAGCAGTGAATTGGGCAGGGAGGTTAATGAAAAACTGTTTTTT	CASSELGREVNEKLFF	.	.	TRBJ1-4	TRBV6-1
TGTGCCAGCAGCTTATTTGGGAGGATCGATGAGCAGTTCTTC	CASSLFGRIDEQFF	.	.	TRBJ2-1	TRBV7-9
TGTGCTAGTGGTTTAGGACAGGGAATGAACACTGAAGCTTTCTTT	CASGLGQGMNTEAFF	.	TRBD1	TRBJ1-1	TRBV12-5
TGTGCCAGCACCCCGGAGACTAGCGAAACCGGGGAGCTGTTTTTT	CASTPETSETGELFF	.	TRBD2	TRBJ2-2	TRBV11-2
TGTGCCAGCAGAGCCGCCGGGGCAGCGGGGATTGAAGCTTTCTTT	CASRAAGAAGIEAFF	.	.	TRBJ1-1	TRBV27
TGTGCCAGCCAGGCTTCCGGGACAGGGGGTCAGGAGCAGTACTTC	CASQASGTGGQEQYF	.	TRBD1	TRBJ2-7	TRBV5-4
TGTGCCAGCAGCTCCAGGACAGGGGCCATGGGTGAAGCTTTCTTT	CASSSRTGAMGEAFF	.	TRBD1	TRBJ1-1	TRBV7-2
TGCGCCAGCAGCCCCCCCGGGACAGGGATCACTGAAGCTTTCTTT	CASSPPGTGITEAFF	.	TRBD1	TRBJ1-1	TRBV5-1
TGTGCCAGCAGCCAAGACGGACTAGCGGCCTACAATGAGCAGTTCTTC	CASSQDGLAAYNEQFF	.	TRBD2	TRBJ2-1	TRBV9
TGTGCCAGCAGTGGGACAGGGAATCAGCCCCAGCATTTT	CASSGTGNQPQHF	few	TRBD1	TRBJ1-5	TRBV6-5
TGTGCCAGCAGTTACTCGAAAGGGGACAATGAGCAGTTCTTC	CASSYSKGDNEQFF	.	.	TRBJ2-1	TRBV6-6
TGTGCCAGCAGTGCCCAGCGCTCCTATAATTCACCCCTCCACTTT	CASSAQRSYNSPLHF	.	.	TRBJ1-6	TRBV25-1
TGTGCCAGCAGCGTAGACCCGGGACAGGGGCTGGGCTACACCTTC	CASSVDPGQGLGYTF	.	TRBD1	TRBJ1-2	TRBV9
TGTGCCAGTAGTCTTCCATGGGCTGAAGGAGGCTACACCTTC	CASSLPWAEGGYTF	.	.	TRBJ1-2	TRBV19
TGCGCCAGCAGCCGAAGTGTAGGACAGAATAATTCACCCCTCCACTTT	CASSRSVGQNNSPLHF	.	.	TRBJ1-6	TRBV4-3
TGTGCCAGTAGGGTTTCAGGGGGCTCGAGTGGCTACACCTTC	CASRVSGGSSGYTF	.	TRBD1	TRBJ1-2	TRBV19
TGTGCCAGCAGCCTCGGCGGGGGTGGCACTGAAGCTTTCTTT	CASSLGGGGTEAFF	.	.	TRBJ1-1	TRBV7-2
TGTGCCAGCAGCTTAGAGGACAGGCTGAACTCCTACGAGCAGTACTTC	CASSLEDRLNSYEQYF	.	TRBD1	TRBJ2-7	TRBV11-2
TGTGCCAGCAGCTTTGGACAGTTCTACGAGCAGTACTTC	CASSFGQFYEQYF	.	.	TRBJ2-7	TRBV11-2
TGTGCCAGCAGCTTAGCCGCGGGAGGAACCTATGGCTACACCTTC	CASSLAAGGTYGYTF	.	.	TRBJ1-2	TRBV7-9
TGTGCCAGCAGCTCCGGCCGGACAGGGGTTCACGAGCAGTACTTC	CASSSGRTGVHEQYF	.	TRBD1	TRBJ2-7	TRBV7-9
TGCGCCAGCAGCCGCCGGACAGGGAACGCAGATACGCAGTATTTT	CASSRRTGNADTQYF	.	TRBD1	TRBJ2-3	TRBV4-3